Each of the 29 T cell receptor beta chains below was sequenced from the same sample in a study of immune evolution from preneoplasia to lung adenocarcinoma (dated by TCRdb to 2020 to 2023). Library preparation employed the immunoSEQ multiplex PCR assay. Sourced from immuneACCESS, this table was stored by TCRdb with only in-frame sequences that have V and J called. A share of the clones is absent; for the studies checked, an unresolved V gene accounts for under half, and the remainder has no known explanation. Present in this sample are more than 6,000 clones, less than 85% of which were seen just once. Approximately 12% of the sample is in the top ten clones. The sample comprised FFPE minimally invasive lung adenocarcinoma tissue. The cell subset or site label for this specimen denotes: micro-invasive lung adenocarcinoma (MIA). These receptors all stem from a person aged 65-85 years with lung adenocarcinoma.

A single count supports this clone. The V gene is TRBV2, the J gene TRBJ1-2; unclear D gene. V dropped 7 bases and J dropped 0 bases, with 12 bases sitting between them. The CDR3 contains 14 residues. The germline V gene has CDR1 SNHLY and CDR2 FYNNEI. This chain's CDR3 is CASISDEANYGYTF. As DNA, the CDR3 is TGTGCCAGCATATCGGATGAAGCTAACTATGGCTACACCTTC. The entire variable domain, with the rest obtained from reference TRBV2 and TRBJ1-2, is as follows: EPEVTQTPSHQVTQMGQEVILRCVPISNHLYFYWYRQILGQKVEFLVSFYNNEISEKSEIFDDQFSVERPDGSNFTLKIRSTKLEDSAMYFCASISDEANYGYTFGSGTRLTVV.

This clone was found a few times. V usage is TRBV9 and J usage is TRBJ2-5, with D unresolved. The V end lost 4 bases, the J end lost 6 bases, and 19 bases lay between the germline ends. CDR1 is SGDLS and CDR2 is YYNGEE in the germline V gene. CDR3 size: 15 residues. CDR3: CASSPQGQLLKTQYF. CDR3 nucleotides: TGTGCCAGCAGCCCCCAAGGGCAGTTATTGAAGACCCAGTACTTC.

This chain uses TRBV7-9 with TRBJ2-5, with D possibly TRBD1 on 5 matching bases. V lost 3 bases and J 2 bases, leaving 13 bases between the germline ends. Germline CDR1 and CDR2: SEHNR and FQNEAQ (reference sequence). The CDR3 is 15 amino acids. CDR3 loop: CASSFSSGIQETQYF. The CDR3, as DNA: TGTGCCAGCAGCTTTAGTTCAGGGATACAAGAGACCCAGTACTTC.

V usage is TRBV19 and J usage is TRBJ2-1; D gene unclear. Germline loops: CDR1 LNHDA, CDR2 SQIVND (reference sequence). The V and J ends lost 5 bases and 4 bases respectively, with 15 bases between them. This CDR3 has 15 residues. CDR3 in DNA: TGTGCCAGTAGTGGCAGCAACCCCCCTTACAATGAGCAGTTCTTC. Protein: CASSGSNPPYNEQFF. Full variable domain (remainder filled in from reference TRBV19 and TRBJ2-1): DGGITQSPKYLFRKEGQNVTLSCEQNLNHDAMYWYRQDPGQGLRLIYYSQIVNDFQKGDIAEGYSVSREKKESFPLTVTSAQKNPTAFYLCASSGSNPPYNEQFFGPGTRLTVL.

CDR3 amino acids: CASSLGRELETQYF. The CDR3 DNA follows: TGCGCCAGCAGCTTAGGCCGTGAGTTAGAGACCCAGTACTTC. The chain carries TRBV5-1 and TRBJ2-5; D remains unclear. V gave up 2 bases and J gave up 4 bases, with 12 bases separating them. Germline V gene sequence: CDR1 SGHRS, CDR2 YFSETQ. The CDR3 runs to 14 residues.

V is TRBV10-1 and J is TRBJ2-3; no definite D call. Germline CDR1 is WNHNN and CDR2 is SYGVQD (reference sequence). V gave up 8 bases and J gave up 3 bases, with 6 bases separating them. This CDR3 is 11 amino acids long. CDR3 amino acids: CASGSTDTQYF. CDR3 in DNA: TGCGCCAGCGGGTCGACAGATACGCAGTATTTT.

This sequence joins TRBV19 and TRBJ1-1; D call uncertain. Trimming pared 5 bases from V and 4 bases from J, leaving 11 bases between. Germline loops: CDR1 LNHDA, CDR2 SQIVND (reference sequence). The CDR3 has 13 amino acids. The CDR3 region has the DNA TGTGCCAGTAGTTTGAGCCGTTCCACTGAAGCTTTCTTT. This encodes CASSLSRSTEAFF.

The DNA of the CDR3 is TGTGCCACCAGAACAGGGGGTATCTACAATGAGCAGTTCTTC. Translation gives CATRTGGIYNEQFF. The chain employs TRBV15 and TRBJ2-1, with 8 bases aligning to TRBD1. Trimming removed 6 bases from V and 3 bases from J; junction bases left unmatched: 4. The CDR3 covers 14 residues. Germline CDR1 reads LNHNV; CDR2 reads YYDKDF (reference sequence).

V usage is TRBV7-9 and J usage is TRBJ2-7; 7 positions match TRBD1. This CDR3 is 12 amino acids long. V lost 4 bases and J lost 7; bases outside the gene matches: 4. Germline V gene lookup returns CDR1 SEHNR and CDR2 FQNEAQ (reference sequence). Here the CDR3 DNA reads TGTGCCAGCAGCTCCAAGACAGGGGAGCAGTACTTC. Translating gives CASSSKTGEQYF.

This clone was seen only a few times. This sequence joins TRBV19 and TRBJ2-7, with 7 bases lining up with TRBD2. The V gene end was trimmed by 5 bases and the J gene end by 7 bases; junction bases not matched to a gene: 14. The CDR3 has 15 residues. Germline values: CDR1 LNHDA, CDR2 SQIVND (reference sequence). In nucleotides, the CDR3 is TGTGCCAGTAGTGGCGCAGGAGCTAGCGGCCTAGAGCAGTACTTC. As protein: CASSGAGASGLEQYF.

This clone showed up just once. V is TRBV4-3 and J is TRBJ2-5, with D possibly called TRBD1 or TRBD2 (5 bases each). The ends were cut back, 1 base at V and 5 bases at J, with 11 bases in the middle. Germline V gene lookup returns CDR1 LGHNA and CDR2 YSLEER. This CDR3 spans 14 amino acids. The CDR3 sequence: CASSQGRETETQYF. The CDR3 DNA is TGCGCCAGCAGCCAAGGCAGGGAGACGGAGACCCAGTACTTC.

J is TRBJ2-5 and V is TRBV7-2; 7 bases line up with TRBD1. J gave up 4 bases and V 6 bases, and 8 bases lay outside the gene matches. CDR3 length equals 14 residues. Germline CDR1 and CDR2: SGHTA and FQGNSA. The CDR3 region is CASSPQGRGETQYF. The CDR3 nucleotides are TGTGCCAGCAGTCCACAGGGGCGCGGAGAGACCCAGTACTTC.

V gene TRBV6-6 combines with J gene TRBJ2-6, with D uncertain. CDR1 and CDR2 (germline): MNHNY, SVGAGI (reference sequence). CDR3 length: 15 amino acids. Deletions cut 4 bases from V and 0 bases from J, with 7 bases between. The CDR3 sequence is CASSFDHSGANVLTF. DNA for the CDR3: TGTGCCAGCAGTTTCGATCACTCTGGGGCCAACGTCCTGACTTTC.

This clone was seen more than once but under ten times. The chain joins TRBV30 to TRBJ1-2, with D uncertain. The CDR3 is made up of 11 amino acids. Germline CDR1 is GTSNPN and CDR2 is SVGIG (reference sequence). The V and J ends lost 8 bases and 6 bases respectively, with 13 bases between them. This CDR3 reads CARIGDHGYTF. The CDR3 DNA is TGTGCCCGCATCGGAGATCATGGCTACACCTTC.

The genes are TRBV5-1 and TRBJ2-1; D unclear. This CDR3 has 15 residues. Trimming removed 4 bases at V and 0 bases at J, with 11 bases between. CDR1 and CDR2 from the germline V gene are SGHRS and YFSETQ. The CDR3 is CASSPGPISYNEQFF. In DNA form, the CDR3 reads TGCGCCAGCAGCCCCGGACCTATCTCCTACAATGAGCAGTTCTTC.

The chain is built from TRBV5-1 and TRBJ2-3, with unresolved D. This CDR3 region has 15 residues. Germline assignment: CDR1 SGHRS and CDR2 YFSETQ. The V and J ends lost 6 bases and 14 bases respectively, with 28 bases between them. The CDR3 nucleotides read TGCGCCAGCAAGGGCGGCCTGCGACGCAGTGGTGTCCTGTATTTT. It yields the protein CASKGGLRRSGVLYF.

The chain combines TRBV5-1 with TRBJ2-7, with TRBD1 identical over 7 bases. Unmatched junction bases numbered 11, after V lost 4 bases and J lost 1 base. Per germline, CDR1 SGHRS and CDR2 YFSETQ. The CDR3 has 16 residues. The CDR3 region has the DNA TGCGCCAGCAGCCCCGTAACAGGGGTACAATCCTACGAGCAGTACTTC. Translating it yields CASSPVTGVQSYEQYF.

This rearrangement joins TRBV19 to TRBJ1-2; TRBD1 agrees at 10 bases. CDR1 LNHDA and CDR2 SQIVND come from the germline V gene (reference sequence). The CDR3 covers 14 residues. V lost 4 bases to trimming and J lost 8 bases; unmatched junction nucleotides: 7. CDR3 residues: CASSNRQGAEGYTF. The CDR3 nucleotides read TGTGCCAGTAGTAATCGACAGGGGGCGGAGGGCTACACCTTC.

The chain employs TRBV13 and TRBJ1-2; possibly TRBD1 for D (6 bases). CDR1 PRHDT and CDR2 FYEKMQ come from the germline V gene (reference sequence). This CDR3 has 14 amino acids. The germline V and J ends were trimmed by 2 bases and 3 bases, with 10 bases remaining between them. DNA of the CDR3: TGTGCCAGCAGCTTAAAAGGACAGTACTATGGCTACACCTTC. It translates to CASSLKGQYYGYTF.

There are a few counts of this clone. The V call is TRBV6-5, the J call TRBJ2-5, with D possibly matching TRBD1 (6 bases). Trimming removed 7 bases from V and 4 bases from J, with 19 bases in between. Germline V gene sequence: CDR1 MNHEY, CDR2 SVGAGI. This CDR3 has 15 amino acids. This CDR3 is CASTPSGGAIETQYF. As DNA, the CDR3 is TGTGCCAGCACACCCAGTGGGGGCGCAATAGAGACCCAGTACTTC.

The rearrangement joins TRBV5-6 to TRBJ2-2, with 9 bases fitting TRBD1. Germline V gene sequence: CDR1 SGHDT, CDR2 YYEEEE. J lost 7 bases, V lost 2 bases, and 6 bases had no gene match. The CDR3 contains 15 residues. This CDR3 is CASSLQGAHNGELFF. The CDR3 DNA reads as TGTGCCAGCAGCTTACAGGGGGCGCATAACGGGGAGCTGTTTTTT.

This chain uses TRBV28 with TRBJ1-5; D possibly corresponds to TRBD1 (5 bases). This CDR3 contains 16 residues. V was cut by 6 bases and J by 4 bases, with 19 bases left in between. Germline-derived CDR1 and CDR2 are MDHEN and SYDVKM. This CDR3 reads CASRGASGPPNQPQHF. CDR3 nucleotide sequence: TGTGCCAGCAGGGGCGCGTCAGGGCCTCCAAATCAGCCCCAGCATTTT.

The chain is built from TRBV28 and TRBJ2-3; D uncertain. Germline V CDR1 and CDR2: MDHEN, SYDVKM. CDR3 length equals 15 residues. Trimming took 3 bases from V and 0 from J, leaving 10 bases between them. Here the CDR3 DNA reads TGTGCCAGCAGTTTTAATAGCCCTAGCACAGATACGCAGTATTTT. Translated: CASSFNSPSTDTQYF.

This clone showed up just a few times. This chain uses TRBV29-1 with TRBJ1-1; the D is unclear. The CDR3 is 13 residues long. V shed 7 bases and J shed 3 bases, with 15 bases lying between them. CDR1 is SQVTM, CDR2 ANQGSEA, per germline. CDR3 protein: CSALTSGDTEAFF. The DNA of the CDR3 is TGCAGCGCCTTGACAAGCGGGGACACTGAAGCTTTCTTT.

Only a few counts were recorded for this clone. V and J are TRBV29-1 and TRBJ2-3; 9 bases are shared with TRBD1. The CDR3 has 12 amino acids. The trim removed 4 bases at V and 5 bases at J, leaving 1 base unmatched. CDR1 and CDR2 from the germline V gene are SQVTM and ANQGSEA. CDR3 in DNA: TGCAGCGTTGGACAGGGGGGAGATACGCAGTATTTT. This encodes CSVGQGGDTQYF.

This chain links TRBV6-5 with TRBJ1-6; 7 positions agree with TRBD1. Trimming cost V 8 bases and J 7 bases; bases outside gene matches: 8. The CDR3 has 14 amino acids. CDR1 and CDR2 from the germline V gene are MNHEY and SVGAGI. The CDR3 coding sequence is TGTGCCAGCTCAACCGGGACAGACAATTCACCCCTCCACTTT. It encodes CASSTGTDNSPLHF.

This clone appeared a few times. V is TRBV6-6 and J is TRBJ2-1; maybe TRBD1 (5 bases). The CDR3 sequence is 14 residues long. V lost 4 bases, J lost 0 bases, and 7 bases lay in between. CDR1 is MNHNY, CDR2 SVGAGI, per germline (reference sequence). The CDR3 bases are TGTGCCAGCAGTTGGCAGGGCTCCTACAATGAGCAGTTCTTC. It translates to CASSWQGSYNEQFF.

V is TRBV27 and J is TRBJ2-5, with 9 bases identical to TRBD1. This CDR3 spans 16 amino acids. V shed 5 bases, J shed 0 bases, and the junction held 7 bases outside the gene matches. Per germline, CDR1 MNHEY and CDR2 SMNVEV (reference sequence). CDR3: CASSLRTGEYQETQYF. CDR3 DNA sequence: TGTGCCAGCAGTCTAAGGACAGGGGAGTACCAAGAGACCCAGTACTTC.

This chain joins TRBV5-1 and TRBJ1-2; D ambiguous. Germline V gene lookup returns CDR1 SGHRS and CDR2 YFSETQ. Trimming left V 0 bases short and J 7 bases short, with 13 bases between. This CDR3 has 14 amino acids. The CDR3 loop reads CASSLGADAGGYTF. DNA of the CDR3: TGCGCCAGCAGCTTGGGTGCAGATGCAGGTGGCTACACCTTC.